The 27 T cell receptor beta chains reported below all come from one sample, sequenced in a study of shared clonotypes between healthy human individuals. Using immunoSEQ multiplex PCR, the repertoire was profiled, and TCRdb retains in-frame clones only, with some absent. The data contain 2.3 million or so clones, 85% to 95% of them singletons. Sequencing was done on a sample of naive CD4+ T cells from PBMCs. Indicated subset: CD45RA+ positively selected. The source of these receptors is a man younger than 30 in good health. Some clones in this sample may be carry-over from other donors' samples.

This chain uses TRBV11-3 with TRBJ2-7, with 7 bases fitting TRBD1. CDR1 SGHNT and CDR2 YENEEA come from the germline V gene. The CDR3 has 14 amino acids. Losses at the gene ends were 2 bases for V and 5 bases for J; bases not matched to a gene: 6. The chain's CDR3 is CASSLRQGDDEQYF. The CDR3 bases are TGTGCCAGCAGCTTACGACAGGGTGACGACGAGCAGTACTTC.

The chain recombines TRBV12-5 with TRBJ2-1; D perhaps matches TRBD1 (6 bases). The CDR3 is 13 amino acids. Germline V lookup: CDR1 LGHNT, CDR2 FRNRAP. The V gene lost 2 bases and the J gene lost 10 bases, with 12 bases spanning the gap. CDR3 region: CASGLTQGTEQFF. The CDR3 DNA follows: TGTGCTAGTGGTTTGACCCAGGGGACAGAGCAGTTCTTC.

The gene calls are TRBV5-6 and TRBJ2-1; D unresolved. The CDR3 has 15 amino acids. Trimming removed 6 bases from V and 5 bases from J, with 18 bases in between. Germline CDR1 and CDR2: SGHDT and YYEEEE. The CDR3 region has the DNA TGTGCCAGCACCTCCTTTGGCGGAGCTGACAATGAGCAGTTCTTC. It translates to CASTSFGGADNEQFF.

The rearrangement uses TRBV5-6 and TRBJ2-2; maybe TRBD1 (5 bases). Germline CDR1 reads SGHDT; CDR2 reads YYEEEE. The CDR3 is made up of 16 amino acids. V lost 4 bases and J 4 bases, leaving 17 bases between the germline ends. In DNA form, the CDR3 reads TGTGCCAGCAGCCCGGATGGGGCCTCCCCCACCGGGGAGCTGTTTTTT. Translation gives CASSPDGASPTGELFF.

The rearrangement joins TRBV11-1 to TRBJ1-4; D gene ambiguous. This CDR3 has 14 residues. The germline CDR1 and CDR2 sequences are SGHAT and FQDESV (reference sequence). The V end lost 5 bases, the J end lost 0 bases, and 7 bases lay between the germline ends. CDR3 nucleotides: TGTGCCAGCAGCATCACTGCAACTAATGAAAAACTGTTTTTT. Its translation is CASSITATNEKLFF.

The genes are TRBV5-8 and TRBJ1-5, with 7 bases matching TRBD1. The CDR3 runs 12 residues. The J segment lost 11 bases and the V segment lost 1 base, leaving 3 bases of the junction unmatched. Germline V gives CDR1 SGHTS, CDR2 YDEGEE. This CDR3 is CASSLKTGSQHF. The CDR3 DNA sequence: TGTGCCAGCAGCTTGAAGACAGGGTCCCAGCATTTT.

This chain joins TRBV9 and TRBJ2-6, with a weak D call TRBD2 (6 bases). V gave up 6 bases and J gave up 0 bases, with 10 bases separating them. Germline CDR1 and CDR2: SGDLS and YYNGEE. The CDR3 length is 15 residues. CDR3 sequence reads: CASTGDHSGANVLTF. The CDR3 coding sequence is TGTGCCAGCACGGGAGATCACTCTGGGGCCAACGTCCTGACTTTC.

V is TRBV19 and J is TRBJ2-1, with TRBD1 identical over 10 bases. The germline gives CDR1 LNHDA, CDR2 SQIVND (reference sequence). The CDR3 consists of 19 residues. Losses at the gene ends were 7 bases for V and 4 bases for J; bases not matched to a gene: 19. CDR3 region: CASTNRRATGTGAYNEQFF. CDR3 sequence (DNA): TGTGCCAGTACCAACCGTAGGGCCACCGGGACAGGGGCATACAATGAGCAGTTCTTC.

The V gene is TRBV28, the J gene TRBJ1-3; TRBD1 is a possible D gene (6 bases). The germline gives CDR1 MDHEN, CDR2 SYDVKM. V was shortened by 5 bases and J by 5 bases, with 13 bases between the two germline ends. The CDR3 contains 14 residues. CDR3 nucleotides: TGTGCCAGCAGTCCCGGACAGAGACGAAACACCATATATTTT. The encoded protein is CASSPGQRRNTIYF. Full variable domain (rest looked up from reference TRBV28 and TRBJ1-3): DVKVTQSSRYLVKRTGEKVFLECVQDMDHENMFWYRQDPGLGLRLIYFSYDVKMKEKGDIPEGYSVSREKKERFSLILESASTNQTSMYLCASSPGQRRNTIYFGEGSWLTVV.

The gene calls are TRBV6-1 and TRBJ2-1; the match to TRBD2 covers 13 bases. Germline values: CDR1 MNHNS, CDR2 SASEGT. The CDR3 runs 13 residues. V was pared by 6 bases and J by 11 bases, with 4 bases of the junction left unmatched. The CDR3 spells CASRGLAGTQQFF. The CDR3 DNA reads TGTGCCAGCAGGGGACTAGCGGGAACACAGCAGTTCTTC.

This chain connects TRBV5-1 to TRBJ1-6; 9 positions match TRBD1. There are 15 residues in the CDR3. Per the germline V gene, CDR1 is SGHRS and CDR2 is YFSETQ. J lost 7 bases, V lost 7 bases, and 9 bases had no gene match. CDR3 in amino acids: CASQEGTGINSPLHF. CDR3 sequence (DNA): TGCGCCAGCCAAGAGGGGACAGGGATCAATTCACCCCTCCACTTT.

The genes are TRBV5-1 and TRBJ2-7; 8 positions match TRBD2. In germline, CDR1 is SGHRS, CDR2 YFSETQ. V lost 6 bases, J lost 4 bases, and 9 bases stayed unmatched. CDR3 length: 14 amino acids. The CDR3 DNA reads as TGCGCCAGCACCCGATCCAGCGGGAGTTACGAGCAGTACTTC. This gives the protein CASTRSSGSYEQYF.

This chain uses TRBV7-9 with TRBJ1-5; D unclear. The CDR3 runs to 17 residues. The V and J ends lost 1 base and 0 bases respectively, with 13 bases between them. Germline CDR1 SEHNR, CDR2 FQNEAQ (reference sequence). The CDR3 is CASSLVVGDNSNQPQHF. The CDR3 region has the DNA TGTGCCAGCAGCTTAGTCGTCGGGGATAATAGCAATCAGCCCCAGCATTTT.

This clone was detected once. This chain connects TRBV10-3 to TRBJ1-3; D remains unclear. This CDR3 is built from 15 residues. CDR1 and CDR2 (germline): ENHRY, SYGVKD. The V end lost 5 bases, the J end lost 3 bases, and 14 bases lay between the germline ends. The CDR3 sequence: CAISFRLVNGNTIYF. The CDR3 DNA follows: TGTGCCATCAGTTTTAGGCTAGTTAATGGAAACACCATATATTTT.

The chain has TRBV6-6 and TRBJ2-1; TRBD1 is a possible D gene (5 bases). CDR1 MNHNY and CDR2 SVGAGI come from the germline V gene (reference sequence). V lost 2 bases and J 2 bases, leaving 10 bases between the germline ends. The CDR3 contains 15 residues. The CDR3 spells CASSYTQGTYNEQFF. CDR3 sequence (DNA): TGTGCCAGCAGTTACACCCAGGGAACCTACAATGAGCAGTTCTTC.

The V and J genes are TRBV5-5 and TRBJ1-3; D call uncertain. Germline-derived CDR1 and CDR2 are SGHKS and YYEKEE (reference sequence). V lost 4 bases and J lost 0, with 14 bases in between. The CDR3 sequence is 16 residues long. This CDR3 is CASSQIPGSSGNTIYF. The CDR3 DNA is TGTGCCAGCAGCCAAATCCCGGGGAGCTCTGGAAACACCATATATTTT.

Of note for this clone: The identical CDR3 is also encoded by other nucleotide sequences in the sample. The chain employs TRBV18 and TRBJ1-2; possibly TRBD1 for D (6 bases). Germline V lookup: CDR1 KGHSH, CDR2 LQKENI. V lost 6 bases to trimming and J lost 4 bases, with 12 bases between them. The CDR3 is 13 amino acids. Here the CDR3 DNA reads TGTGCCAGCTCGCCGGACAGAGTCTATGGCTACACCTTC. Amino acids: CASSPDRVYGYTF.

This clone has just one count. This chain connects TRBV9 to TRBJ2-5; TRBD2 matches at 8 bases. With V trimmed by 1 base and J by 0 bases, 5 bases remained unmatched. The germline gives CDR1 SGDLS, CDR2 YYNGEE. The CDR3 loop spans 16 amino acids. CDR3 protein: CASSVQAGDYQETQYF. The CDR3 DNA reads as TGTGCCAGCAGCGTACAAGCGGGAGATTACCAAGAGACCCAGTACTTC.

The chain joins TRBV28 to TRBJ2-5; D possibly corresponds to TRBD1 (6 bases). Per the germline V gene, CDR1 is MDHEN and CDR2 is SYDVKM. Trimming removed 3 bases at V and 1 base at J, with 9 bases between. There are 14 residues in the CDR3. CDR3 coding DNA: TGTGCCAGCAGTTTCCAGACAGGCCAAGAGACCCAGTACTTC. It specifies CASSFQTGQETQYF.

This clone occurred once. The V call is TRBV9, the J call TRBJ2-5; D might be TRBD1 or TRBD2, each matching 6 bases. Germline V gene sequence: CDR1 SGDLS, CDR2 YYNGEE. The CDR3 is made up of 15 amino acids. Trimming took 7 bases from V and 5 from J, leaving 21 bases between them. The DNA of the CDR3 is TGTGCCAGCGGTTGGGGGGCAGGGGAGGATGAGACCCAGTACTTC. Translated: CASGWGAGEDETQYF.

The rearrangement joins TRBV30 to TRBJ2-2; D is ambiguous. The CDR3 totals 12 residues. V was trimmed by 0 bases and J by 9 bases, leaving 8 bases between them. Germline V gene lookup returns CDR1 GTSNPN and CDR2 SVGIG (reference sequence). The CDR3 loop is CAWSVRFRELFF. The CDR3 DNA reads TGTGCCTGGAGTGTAAGGTTCCGGGAGCTGTTTTTT.

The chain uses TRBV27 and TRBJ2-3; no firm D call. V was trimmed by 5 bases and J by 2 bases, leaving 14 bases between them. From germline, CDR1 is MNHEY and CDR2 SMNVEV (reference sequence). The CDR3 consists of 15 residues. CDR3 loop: CASSPRAMDTDTQYF. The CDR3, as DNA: TGTGCCAGCAGTCCCCGGGCCATGGACACAGATACGCAGTATTTT.

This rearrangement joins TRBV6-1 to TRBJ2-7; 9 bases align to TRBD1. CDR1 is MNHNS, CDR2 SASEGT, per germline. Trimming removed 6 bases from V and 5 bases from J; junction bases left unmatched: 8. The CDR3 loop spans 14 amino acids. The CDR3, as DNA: TGTGCCAGCAGATGGGACAGGGTTAACCACGAGCAGTACTTC. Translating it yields CASRWDRVNHEQYF.

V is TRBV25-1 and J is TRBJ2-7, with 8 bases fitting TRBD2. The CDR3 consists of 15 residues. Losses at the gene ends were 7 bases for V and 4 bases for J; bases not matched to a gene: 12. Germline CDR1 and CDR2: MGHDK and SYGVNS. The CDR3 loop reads CASTASGLGSYEQYF. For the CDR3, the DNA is TGTGCCAGCACCGCTTCGGGACTAGGGAGTTACGAGCAGTACTTC.

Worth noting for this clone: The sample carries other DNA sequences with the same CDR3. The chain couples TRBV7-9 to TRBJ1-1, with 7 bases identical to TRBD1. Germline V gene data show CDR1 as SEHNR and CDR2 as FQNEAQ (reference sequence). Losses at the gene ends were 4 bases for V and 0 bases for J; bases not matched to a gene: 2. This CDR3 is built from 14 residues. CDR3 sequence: CASSWGTVNTEAFF. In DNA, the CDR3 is TGTGCCAGCAGCTGGGGGACAGTGAACACTGAAGCTTTCTTT.

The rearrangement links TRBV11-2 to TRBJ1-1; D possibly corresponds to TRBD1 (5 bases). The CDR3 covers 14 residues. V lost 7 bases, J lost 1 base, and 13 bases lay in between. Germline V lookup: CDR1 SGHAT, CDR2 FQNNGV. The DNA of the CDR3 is TGTGCCAGCAACCAAATCAGGGAGAACACTGAAGCTTTCTTT. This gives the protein CASNQIRENTEAFF.

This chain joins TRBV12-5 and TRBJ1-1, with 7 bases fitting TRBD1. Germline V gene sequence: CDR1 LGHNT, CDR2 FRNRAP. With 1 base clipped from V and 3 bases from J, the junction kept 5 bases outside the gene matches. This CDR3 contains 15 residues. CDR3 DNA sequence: TGTGCTAGTGGTTTGGCGCAGGGGGTGTACACTGAAGCTTTCTTT. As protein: CASGLAQGVYTEAFF.